This T cell receptor (beta chain) was sequenced in a study of T cell responses to AZD1222 COVID-19 vaccine. Analysis merged second doses at about 4 or about 12 weeks. Concerning this clone itself: The antigen is not known.

General study findings and limits: Possibly, clonal diversity was underestimated; donors were largely white British and included more females. Spike-specific TCR breadth and depth both grew after two AZD1222 doses. Spike-spanning, vaccine-associated CD4 TCRs were dominant at 160-218 and 743-854.

Clones were read by immunoSEQ multiplex PCR, and TCRdb kept only the in-frame ones, dropping some. Of 65,000 to 75,000 clones listed, over 70% are singletons. The CDR3 sequence is 18 residues long. Germline assignment: CDR1 MDHEN and CDR2 SYDVKM. Trimming pared 4 bases from V and 0 bases from J, leaving 18 bases between. The chain joins TRBV28 to TRBJ2-2; no definite D call. The sample was peripheral blood, taken 28 days after the second AZD1222 dose. The TCR was taken from an adult who received the AZD1222 COVID-19 vaccine. The chain's CDR3 is CASSWDYEFTANTGELFF. The CDR3 DNA follows: TGTGCCAGCAGTTGGGATTATGAGTTTACCGCGAACACCGGGGAGCTGTTTTTT.